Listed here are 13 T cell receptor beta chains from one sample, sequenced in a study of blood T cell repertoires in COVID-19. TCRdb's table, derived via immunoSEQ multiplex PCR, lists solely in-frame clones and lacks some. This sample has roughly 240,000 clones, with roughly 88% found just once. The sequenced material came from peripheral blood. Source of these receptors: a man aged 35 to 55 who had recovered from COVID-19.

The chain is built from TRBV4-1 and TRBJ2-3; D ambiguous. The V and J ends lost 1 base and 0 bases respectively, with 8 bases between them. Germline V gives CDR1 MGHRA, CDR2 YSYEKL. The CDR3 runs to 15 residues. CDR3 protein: CASSQAVRSTDTQYF. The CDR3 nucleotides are TGCGCCAGCAGCCAAGCAGTCAGGAGCACAGATACGCAGTATTTT.

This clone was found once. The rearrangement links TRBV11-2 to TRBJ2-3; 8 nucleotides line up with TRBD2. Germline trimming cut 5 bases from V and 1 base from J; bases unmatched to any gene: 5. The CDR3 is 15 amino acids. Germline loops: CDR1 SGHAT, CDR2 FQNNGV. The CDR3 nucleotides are TGTGCCAGCAGCACAACTAGCGGCGGCACAGATACGCAGTATTTT. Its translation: CASSTTSGGTDTQYF.

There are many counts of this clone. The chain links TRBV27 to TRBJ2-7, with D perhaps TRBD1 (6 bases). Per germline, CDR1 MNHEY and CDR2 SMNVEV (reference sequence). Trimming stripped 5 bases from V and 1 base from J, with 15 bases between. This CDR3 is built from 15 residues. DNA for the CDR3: TGTGCCAGCAGTCCCATCGGGACATTTTCCTACGAGCAGTACTTC. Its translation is CASSPIGTFSYEQYF.

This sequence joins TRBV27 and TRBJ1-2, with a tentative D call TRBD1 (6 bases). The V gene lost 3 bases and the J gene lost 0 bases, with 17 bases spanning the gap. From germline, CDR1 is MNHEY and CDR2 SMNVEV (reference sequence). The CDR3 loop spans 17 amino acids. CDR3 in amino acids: CASSFQGPDRANYGYTF. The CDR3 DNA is TGTGCCAGCAGTTTTCAGGGACCGGACAGAGCTAACTATGGCTACACCTTC.

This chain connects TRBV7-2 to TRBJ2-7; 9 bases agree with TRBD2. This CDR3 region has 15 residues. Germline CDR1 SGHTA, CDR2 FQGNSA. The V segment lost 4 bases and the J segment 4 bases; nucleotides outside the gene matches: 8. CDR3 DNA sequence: TGTGCCAGCAGCTCCCCCGCGGGGGGGTGGTACGAGCAGTACTTC. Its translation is CASSSPAGGWYEQYF.

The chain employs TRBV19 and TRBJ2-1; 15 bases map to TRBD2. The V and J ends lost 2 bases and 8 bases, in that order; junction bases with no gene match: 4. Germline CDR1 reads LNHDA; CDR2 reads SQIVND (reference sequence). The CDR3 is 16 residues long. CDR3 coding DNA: TGTGCCAGTAGTATAAGCGGGACTAGCGGGAGGCATGAGCAGTTCTTC. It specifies CASSISGTSGRHEQFF.

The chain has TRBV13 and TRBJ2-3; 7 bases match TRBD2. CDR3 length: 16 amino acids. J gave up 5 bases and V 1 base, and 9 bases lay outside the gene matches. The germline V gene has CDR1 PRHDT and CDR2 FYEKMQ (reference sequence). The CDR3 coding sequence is TGTGCCAGCAGCTTAGAGCCAGCGGGAATGAGAGATACGCAGTATTTT. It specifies CASSLEPAGMRDTQYF.

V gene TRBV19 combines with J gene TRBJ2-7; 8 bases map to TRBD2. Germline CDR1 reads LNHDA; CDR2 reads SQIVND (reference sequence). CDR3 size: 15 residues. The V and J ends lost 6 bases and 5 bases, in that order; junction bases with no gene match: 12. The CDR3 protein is CASSPRGPTSDEQYF. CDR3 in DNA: TGTGCCAGTAGCCCCAGGGGCCCGACTAGCGACGAGCAGTACTTC.

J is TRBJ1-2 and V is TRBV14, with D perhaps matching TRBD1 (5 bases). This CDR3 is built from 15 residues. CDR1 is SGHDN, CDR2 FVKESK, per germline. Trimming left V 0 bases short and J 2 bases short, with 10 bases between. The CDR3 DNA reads TGTGCCAGCAGCCAAGATGCGACAGCCAACTATGGCTACACCTTC. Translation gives CASSQDATANYGYTF.

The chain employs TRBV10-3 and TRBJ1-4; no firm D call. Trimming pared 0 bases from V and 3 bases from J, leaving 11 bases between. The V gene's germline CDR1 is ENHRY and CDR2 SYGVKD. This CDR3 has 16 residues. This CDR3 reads CAISESGRTANEKLFF. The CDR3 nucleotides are TGTGCCATCAGTGAGTCGGGGAGAACCGCTAATGAAAAACTGTTTTTT.

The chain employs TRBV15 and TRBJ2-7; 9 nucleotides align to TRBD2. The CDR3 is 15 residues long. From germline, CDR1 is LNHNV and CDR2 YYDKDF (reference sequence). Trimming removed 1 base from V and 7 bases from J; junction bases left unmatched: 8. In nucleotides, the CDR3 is TGTGCCACCAGCAGAGGCCCGGGACTAGCCGTAGAGCAGTACTTC. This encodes CATSRGPGLAVEQYF.

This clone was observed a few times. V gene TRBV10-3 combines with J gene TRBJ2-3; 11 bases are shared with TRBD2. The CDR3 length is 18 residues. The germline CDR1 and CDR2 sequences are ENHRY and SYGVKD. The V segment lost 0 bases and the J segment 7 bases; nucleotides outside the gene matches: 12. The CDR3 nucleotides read TGTGCCATCAGTGAGTCGCCCCAGGGGCTAGCGGGAGGACATACGCAGTATTTT. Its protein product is CAISESPQGLAGGHTQYF.

CDR3 sequence (DNA): TGTGCCAGCACTGGGTCCGTTCCAGCGGGAGGGCCGGAGGAGCAGTACTTC. It codes for CASTGSVPAGGPEEQYF. This chain uses TRBV2 with TRBJ2-7; TRBD2 matches 10 bases. The CDR3 is 17 amino acids. The germline gives CDR1 SNHLY, CDR2 FYNNEI. Trimming took 7 bases from V and 7 from J; bases not matched to a gene: 19.